This passage covers 25 T cell receptor beta chains from one sample sequenced in a study of brain T cells in children with intractable seizures. As to time point: blood from clinic visit 5 months post-surgery; TSC patient then seizure free. TCRdb's copy holds only in-frame clones and misses some; the assay was immunoSEQ multiplex PCR. Here the sample spans about 320,000 clones, about 94% being singletons. The sequences come from peripheral blood, collected roughly 5 months after surgery. The receptors originated from a boy under two years old with tuberous sclerosis and intractable seizures.

The chain has TRBV12-3 or TRBV12-4 and TRBJ2-1; D gene uncertain. V dropped 3 bases and J dropped 9 bases, with 6 bases sitting between them. The CDR3 is 11 residues long. This CDR3 reads CASSFQTEQFF. The CDR3 region has the DNA TGTGCCAGCAGTTTCCAGACTGAGCAGTTCTTC.

V usage is TRBV5-1 and J usage is TRBJ2-7; D is uncertain. The CDR3 totals 14 residues. Trimming cost V 4 bases and J 5 bases, with 16 bases left between them. Germline CDR1 SGHRS, CDR2 YFSETQ. The CDR3: CASSPSAVQDEQYF. CDR3 in DNA: TGCGCCAGCAGCCCCTCGGCCGTTCAGGACGAGCAGTACTTC. The variable domain in full, completed from reference TRBV5-1 and TRBJ2-7, reads KAGVTQTPRYLIKTRGQQVTLSCSPISGHRSVSWYQQTPGQGLQFLFEYFSETQRNKGNFPGRFSGRQFSNSRSEMNVSTLELGDSALYLCASSPSAVQDEQYFGPGTRLTVT.

This clone was counted once. The V gene is TRBV2, the J gene TRBJ2-1; a weak D match, TRBD2 (7 bases). This CDR3 region has 18 residues. Trimming shortened V by 2 bases and J by 8 bases, and 25 bases separated the two germline ends. Germline assignment: CDR1 SNHLY and CDR2 FYNNEI. The CDR3 is CASSEHGAGAIGVDEQFF. The CDR3 DNA is TGTGCCAGCAGTGAACACGGCGCGGGGGCAATCGGGGTGGATGAGCAGTTCTTC.

The chain couples TRBV10-2 to TRBJ2-7, with 12 positions matching TRBD2. Trimming took 2 bases from V and 4 from J; bases not matched to a gene: 9. The CDR3 runs to 17 residues. Germline CDR1 WSHSY, CDR2 SAAADI. The CDR3 loop is CASSEHGVGTSGYEQYF. CDR3 nucleotide sequence: TGCGCCAGCAGTGAGCACGGCGTGGGGACTAGCGGGTACGAGCAGTACTTC.

This sequence joins TRBV7-2 and TRBJ2-1, with D unclear. Germline CDR1 and CDR2: SGHTA and FQGNSA. The length of the CDR3 is 15 residues. Trimming left V 0 bases short and J 8 bases short, with 14 bases between. CDR3 sequence reads: CASSLAPRLGYEQFF. CDR3 DNA sequence: TGTGCCAGCAGCTTAGCGCCCCGCCTTGGGTATGAGCAGTTCTTC.

CDR3 sequence (DNA): TGTGCCAGCAGTGAACGGACAGGGGTGAACACTGAAGCTTTCTTT. Amino acids: CASSERTGVNTEAFF. The chain recombines TRBV2 with TRBJ1-1, with 9 bases lining up with TRBD1. CDR3 length: 15 amino acids. Germline V gives CDR1 SNHLY, CDR2 FYNNEI. V shed 2 bases and J 0 bases; nucleotides not matched to a gene: 1.

This chain uses TRBV4-2 with TRBJ2-3; D is uncertain. Germline CDR1 LGHNA, CDR2 YNFKEQ. Trimming took off 0 bases at V and 8 bases at J, with 21 bases between the two ends. The CDR3 extends over 17 amino acids. This CDR3 reads CASSQDLVARPHGTQYF. The CDR3 DNA sequence: TGTGCCAGCAGCCAAGACCTGGTTGCTCGTCCGCATGGTACGCAGTATTTT.

The chain employs TRBV5-5 and TRBJ1-2; 10 bases fit TRBD1. The CDR3 consists of 13 residues. The germline V gene has CDR1 SGHKS and CDR2 YYEKEE (reference sequence). V dropped 5 bases and J dropped 8; count of bases not matched to a gene: 6. In nucleotides, the CDR3 is TGTGCCAGCAGAACCGGGACAGGGGACGGCTACACCTTC. Translated: CASRTGTGDGYTF.

V gene TRBV5-1 combines with J gene TRBJ2-7; 10 positions agree with TRBD2. With V trimmed by 10 bases and J by 2 bases, 9 bases remained unmatched. Germline V gene sequence: CDR1 SGHRS, CDR2 YFSETQ. CDR3 length equals 14 residues. The CDR3: CARLAGVDPYEQYF. CDR3 DNA sequence: TGCGCCCGGCTAGCGGGAGTGGACCCCTACGAGCAGTACTTC.

The chain combines TRBV27 with TRBJ2-7; 8 positions match TRBD2. The trim removed 2 bases at V and 2 bases at J, leaving 2 bases unmatched. The V gene's germline CDR1 is MNHEY and CDR2 SMNVEV (reference sequence). The CDR3 is 14 amino acids. CDR3 bases: TGTGCCAGCAGTTTACGGGGGGGCCCCTACGAGCAGTACTTC. Its translation is CASSLRGGPYEQYF.

The V gene is TRBV6-6, the J gene TRBJ1-2; TRBD1 is a possible D gene (6 bases). Germline V CDR1 and CDR2: MNHNY, SVGAGI (reference sequence). V lost 2 bases, J lost 5 bases, and 12 bases lay in between. The CDR3 has 14 residues. CDR3 in DNA: TGTGCCAGCAGTTACCCGACAGGCGTTTATGGCTACACCTTC. As protein: CASSYPTGVYGYTF.

The rearrangement joins TRBV27 to TRBJ1-4; D is perhaps TRBD1 (5 bases). V lost 6 bases and J lost 6, with 14 bases in between. Looked up from germline, CDR1 is MNHEY and CDR2 is SMNVEV (reference sequence). This CDR3 has 14 residues. For the CDR3, the DNA is TGTGCCAGCAGGCTAAGAGCAGGGTATGAAAAACTGTTTTTT. Its protein is CASRLRAGYEKLFF.

This chain links TRBV6-6 with TRBJ2-7; tentative D call: TRBD2 (6 bases). CDR1 is MNHNY, CDR2 SVGAGI, per germline (reference sequence). CDR3 length: 14 amino acids. V was clipped by 2 bases and J by 3 bases, with 11 bases between them. The CDR3, as DNA: TGTGCCAGCAGTTACCCCTACGGGGGCTACGAGCAGTACTTC. Protein: CASSYPYGGYEQYF.

The rearrangement links TRBV30 to TRBJ1-2; D uncertain. Germline V gene lookup returns CDR1 GTSNPN and CDR2 SVGIG (reference sequence). The length of the CDR3 is 14 residues. V was pared by 2 bases and J by 0 bases, with 10 bases between. CDR3 bases: TGTGCCTGGAGTTGGGAGTCAGCTAACTATGGCTACACCTTC. This translates into CAWSWESANYGYTF.

The chain links TRBV28 to TRBJ1-1; 8 bases align to TRBD1. V dropped 5 bases and J dropped 6; count of bases not matched to a gene: 5. The germline V gene has CDR1 MDHEN and CDR2 SYDVKM. CDR3 size: 13 residues. The DNA for the CDR3 is TGTGCCAGCAGTGGACAGGGCGTTGCTGAAGCTTTCTTT. It encodes CASSGQGVAEAFF. The full variable domain, completed using reference TRBV28 and TRBJ1-1, is DVKVTQSSRYLVKRTGEKVFLECVQDMDHENMFWYRQDPGLGLRLIYFSYDVKMKEKGDIPEGYSVSREKKERFSLILESASTNQTSMYLCASSGQGVAEAFFGQGTRLTVV.

The J gene is TRBJ2-6, the V gene TRBV2, with 7 bases identical to TRBD1. The CDR3 is made up of 16 amino acids. V dropped 4 bases and J dropped 0; count of bases not matched to a gene: 3. Germline V lookup: CDR1 SNHLY, CDR2 FYNNEI. The CDR3 reads CASSVGQSSGANVLTF. The CDR3 nucleotides are TGTGCCAGCAGTGTGGGACAGAGCTCTGGGGCCAACGTCCTGACTTTC.

The rearrangement joins TRBV28 to TRBJ2-7; D possibly matches TRBD1 or TRBD2 (5 bases each). V was trimmed by 1 base and J by 0 bases, leaving 19 bases between them. The CDR3 is 18 residues long. CDR1 and CDR2 from the germline V gene are MDHEN and SYDVKM. The CDR3 sequence is CASSLSSAPGRRSYEQYF. The CDR3 coding sequence is TGTGCCAGCAGTTTATCCTCAGCCCCGGGACGCCGCTCCTACGAGCAGTACTTC.

The CDR3, as DNA: TGTGCCAGCAGCGAAACGACAGGATATGGCTACACCTTC. It yields the protein CASSETTGYGYTF. V is TRBV5-5 and J is TRBJ1-2; weak D call: TRBD1 (6 bases). V lost 4 bases and J 5 bases, leaving 12 bases between the germline ends. The germline CDR1 and CDR2 sequences are SGHKS and YYEKEE (reference sequence). CDR3 length: 13 residues. Variable domain in full (rest from reference TRBV5-5 and TRBJ1-2): DAGVTQSPTHLIKTRGQQVTLRCSPISGHKSVSWYQQVLGQGPQFIFQYYEKEERGRGNFPDRFSARQFPNYSSELNVNALLLGDSALYLCASSETTGYGYTFGSGTRLTVV.

This rearrangement joins TRBV28 to TRBJ2-6, with D uncertain. The CDR3 covers 16 residues. V gave up 4 bases and J gave up 0 bases, with 10 bases separating them. Per germline, CDR1 MDHEN and CDR2 SYDVKM. CDR3 DNA: TGTGCCAGCAGTTCCCCGTCCTACTCTGGGGCCAACGTCCTGACTTTC. Protein product: CASSSPSYSGANVLTF.

A single count supports this clone. The chain joins TRBV9 to TRBJ2-5, with TRBD2 matching over 8 bases. Per the germline V gene, CDR1 is SGDLS and CDR2 is YYNGEE. After removal of 3 bases from V and 3 bases from J, the junction contained 19 bases not matched to a gene. The CDR3 covers 19 residues. CDR3 residues: CASSARPDGLLAAEETQYF. CDR3 coding DNA: TGTGCCAGCAGCGCCCGACCGGACGGCCTACTAGCGGCAGAAGAGACCCAGTACTTC. Combining the CDR3 with reference TRBV9 and TRBJ2-5 gives the whole variable domain DSGVTQTPKHLITATGQRVTLRCSPRSGDLSVYWYQQSLDQGLQFLIQYYNGEERAKGNILERFSAQQFPDLHSELNLSSLELGDSALYFCASSARPDGLLAAEETQYFGPGTRLLVL.

The V and J genes are TRBV28 and TRBJ1-2, with TRBD1 matching over 9 bases. Looked up from germline, CDR1 is MDHEN and CDR2 is SYDVKM. The CDR3 contains 14 residues. Trimming at V came to 2 bases and at J to 8 bases, leaving 6 bases not matched to a gene. The CDR3 DNA reads as TGTGCCAGCAGTTTAACAGGGGGCTGGGGGGGCTACACCTTC. It translates to CASSLTGGWGGYTF.

The rearrangement uses TRBV4-2 and TRBJ2-3, with 7 nucleotides matching TRBD1. Trimming at V came to 0 bases and at J to 15 bases, leaving 12 bases not matched to a gene. The CDR3 covers 14 residues. Germline CDR1 reads LGHNA; CDR2 reads YNFKEQ. The DNA of the CDR3 is TGTGCCAGCAGCCAAGATGTTTTCGGGACAGAATCCTATTTT. This gives the protein CASSQDVFGTESYF.

This clone has only a few counts. The chain uses TRBV10-1 and TRBJ2-7; D is uncertain. The CDR3 covers 8 residues. Germline V gene lookup returns CDR1 WNHNN and CDR2 SYGVQD (reference sequence). V lost 8 bases and J 4 bases, leaving 0 bases between the germline ends. The CDR3 is CASYEQYF. CDR3 DNA sequence: TGCGCCAGCTACGAGCAGTACTTC.

The V call is TRBV3-1 (or the pseudogene TRBV3-2), the J call TRBJ1-1; D gene uncertain. The V end lost 0 bases, the J end lost 4 bases, and 12 bases lay between the germline ends. From germline, CDR1 is LGHDT and CDR2 YNNKEL (reference sequence). This CDR3 contains 15 residues. The CDR3 nucleotides are TGTGCCAGCAGCCAAGATTTAGCAGGACCCACTGAAGCTTTCTTT. It translates to CASSQDLAGPTEAFF.

The chain has TRBV6-5 and TRBJ1-6, with D tentatively TRBD1 (6 bases). Trimming removed 0 bases from V and 8 bases from J, with 11 bases in between. The CDR3 is 15 residues long. Per the germline V gene, CDR1 is MNHEY and CDR2 is SVGAGI. CDR3 coding DNA: TGTGCCAGCAGTTACTCCGGGGGGGGGCATTCACCCCTCCACTTT. It yields the protein CASSYSGGGHSPLHF.